This T cell receptor (beta chain) was recorded in a study of OX40 agonist ivuxolimab in advanced cancers. The wider study: Every 2 weeks, patients received ivuxolimab intravenously, dosed at 0.01 to 10 mg/kg. The dose-escalation cohort had hepatocellular carcinoma, melanoma, renal cell or head and neck cancer. Past anti-PD-1, anti-PD-L1 or anti-CTLA-4 therapy was accepted, and 40% had received some.

The CDR3 sequence is 14 residues long. Per germline, CDR1 WSHSY and CDR2 SAAADI. Trimming removed 6 bases from V and 4 bases from J, with 16 bases in between. Sequencing used immunoSEQ multiplex PCR; TCRdb keeps in-frame clones, though not all of them. The sample holds about 20,000 clones; around four fifths are singletons and the top ten take approximately 53%. Sequenced here: CD4+ or CD8+ T cells sorted from blood, sampled in a trial of the OX40 agonist ivuxolimab. This sequence was found in an adult with an advanced solid tumor such as melanoma, head and neck, liver or kidney cancer. The rearrangement uses TRBV10-2 and TRBJ2-7; D not resolved. For the CDR3, the DNA is TGCGCCAGCAGGGAGATGACTCGGCATTACGAGCAGTACTTC. Protein sequence: CASREMTRHYEQYF.